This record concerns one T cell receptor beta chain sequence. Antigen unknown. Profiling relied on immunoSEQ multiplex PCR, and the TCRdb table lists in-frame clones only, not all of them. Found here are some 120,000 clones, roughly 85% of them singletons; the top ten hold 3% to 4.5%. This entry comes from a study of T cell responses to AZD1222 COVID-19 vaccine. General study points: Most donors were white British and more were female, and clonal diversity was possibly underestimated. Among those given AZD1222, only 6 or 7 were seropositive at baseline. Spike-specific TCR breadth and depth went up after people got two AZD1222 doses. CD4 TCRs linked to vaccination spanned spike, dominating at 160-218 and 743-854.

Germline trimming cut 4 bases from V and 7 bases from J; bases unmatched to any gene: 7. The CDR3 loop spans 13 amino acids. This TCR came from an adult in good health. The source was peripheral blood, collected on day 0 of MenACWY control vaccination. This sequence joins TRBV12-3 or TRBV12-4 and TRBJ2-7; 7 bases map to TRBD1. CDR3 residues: CASSSTGDGEQYF. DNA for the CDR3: TGTGCCAGCAGTTCCACAGGGGACGGAGAGCAGTACTTC.